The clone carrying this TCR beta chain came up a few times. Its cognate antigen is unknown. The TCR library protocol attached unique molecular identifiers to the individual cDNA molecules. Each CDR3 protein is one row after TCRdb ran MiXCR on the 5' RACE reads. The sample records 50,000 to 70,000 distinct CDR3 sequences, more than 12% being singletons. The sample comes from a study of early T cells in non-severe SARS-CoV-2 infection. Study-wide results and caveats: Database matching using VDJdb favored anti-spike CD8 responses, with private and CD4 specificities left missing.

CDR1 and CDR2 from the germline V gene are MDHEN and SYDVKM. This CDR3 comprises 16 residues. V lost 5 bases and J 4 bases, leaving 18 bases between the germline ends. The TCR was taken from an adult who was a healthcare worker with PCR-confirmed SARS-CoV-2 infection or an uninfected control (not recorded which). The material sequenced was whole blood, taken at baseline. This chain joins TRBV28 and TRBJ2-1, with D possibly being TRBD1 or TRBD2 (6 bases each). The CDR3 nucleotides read TGTGCCAGCAGTGTAAACGGGGGCCCACTATACAATGAGCAGTTCTTC. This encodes CASSVNGGPLYNEQFF.